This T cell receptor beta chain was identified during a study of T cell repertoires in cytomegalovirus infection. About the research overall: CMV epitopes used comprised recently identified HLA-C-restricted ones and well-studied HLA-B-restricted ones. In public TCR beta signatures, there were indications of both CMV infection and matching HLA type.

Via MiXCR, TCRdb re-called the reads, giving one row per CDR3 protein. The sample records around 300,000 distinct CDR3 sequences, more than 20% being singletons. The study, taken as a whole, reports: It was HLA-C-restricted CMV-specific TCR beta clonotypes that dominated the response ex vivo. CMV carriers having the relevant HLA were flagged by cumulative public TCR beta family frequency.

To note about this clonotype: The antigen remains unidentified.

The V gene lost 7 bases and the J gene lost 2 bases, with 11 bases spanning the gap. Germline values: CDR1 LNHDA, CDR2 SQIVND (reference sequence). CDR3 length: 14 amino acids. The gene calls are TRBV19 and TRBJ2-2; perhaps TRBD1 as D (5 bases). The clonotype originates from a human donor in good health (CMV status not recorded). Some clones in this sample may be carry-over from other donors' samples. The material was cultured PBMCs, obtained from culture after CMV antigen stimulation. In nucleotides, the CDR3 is TGTGCCAGTAAGGCAGGGCCTAACACCGGGGAGCTGTTTTTT. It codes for CASKAGPNTGELFF.